These T cell receptor beta chains were read from a single sample in a study of blood T cell repertoires in COVID-19. Assay used: immunoSEQ multiplex PCR; TCRdb lists only in-frame clones, some missing. The table records some 130,000 clones, approximately 85% of them present only once. The sequenced sample consisted of peripheral blood. The receptors were gathered from a human donor in a cohort sampled during active COVID-19. Each CDR3 is given with its conserved first and last residue. The D gene is left open where the match is weak. Size values are once, few and many counts, or a class for expanded clones, and some rows have none.

j_call cdr3_length v_call d_call clone_size cdr3_aa cdr3_nt
TRBJ1-1 13 TRBV7-8 - - CASSSQQGTEAFF TGTGCCAGCAGCTCCCAACAGGGAACTGAAGCTTTCTTT
TRBJ1-2 14 TRBV7-8 TRBD1 - CASSLGGGWTGYTF TGTGCCAGCAGCTTAGGAGGGGGCTGGACTGGCTACACCTTC
TRBJ2-7 15 TRBV10-3 TRBD2 - CAISGHSGGPYEQYF TGTGCCATCAGTGGACATAGCGGGGGGCCTTACGAGCAGTACTTC
TRBJ1-5 13 TRBV2 - - CASSGPDWQPQHF TGTGCCAGCAGTGGGCCCGATTGGCAGCCCCAGCATTTT
TRBJ2-7 13 TRBV3-1/TRBV3-2 TRBD1 - CASSYFGQDEQYF TGTGCCAGCAGCTACTTCGGACAGGACGAGCAGTACTTC
TRBJ1-2 15 TRBV6-1 - - CASSEIRGGGRGYTF TGTGCCAGCAGTGAAATCAGGGGAGGGGGTAGAGGCTACACCTTC
TRBJ2-7 14 TRBV20-1 TRBD2 many CSASSPAGGVEQYF TGCAGTGCAAGTTCTCCGGCGGGGGGGGTGGAGCAGTACTTC
TRBJ2-7 14 TRBV5-1 TRBD1 - CASNPGTGSYEQYF TGCGCCAGCAACCCCGGGACAGGGAGCTACGAGCAGTACTTC
TRBJ2-5 12 TRBV30 - - CAWSVQQETQYF TGTGCCTGGAGTGTACAACAAGAGACCCAGTACTTC
TRBJ1-5 13 TRBV9 - - CASSVGRDQPQHF TGTGCCAGCAGCGTAGGCCGGGATCAGCCCCAGCATTTT
TRBJ2-5 14 TRBV7-9 TRBD1 - CASSPGRGRKTQYF TGTGCCAGCAGCCCAGGAAGGGGGCGGAAGACCCAGTACTTC
TRBJ1-6 14 TRBV5-1 - - CASSFGQGSSPLHF TGCGCCAGCAGCTTCGGGCAGGGATCCTCACCCCTCCACTTT
TRBJ1-2 16 TRBV7-2 TRBD1 - CASSLAYRGFVDGYTF TGTGCCAGCAGCTTAGCCTACAGGGGCTTCGTAGATGGCTACACCTTC
TRBJ2-7 16 TRBV5-1 - - CASSLDGRGGPYEQYF TGCGCCAGCAGCTTGGATGGCCGCGGGGGCCCATACGAGCAGTACTTC
TRBJ2-2 18 TRBV3-1/TRBV3-2 TRBD1 - CASSRPLGQVANTGELFF TGTGCCAGCAGCCGCCCATTGGGACAGGTGGCGAACACCGGGGAGCTGTTTTTT
TRBJ2-3 15 TRBV4-2 - - CASSQGPESTDTQYF TGTGCCAGCAGCCAAGGTCCTGAGAGCACAGATACGCAGTATTTT
TRBJ2-7 12 TRBV30 TRBD1 once CAWKTGYYEQYF TGTGCCTGGAAGACAGGGTACTACGAGCAGTACTTC
TRBJ2-3 12 TRBV5-4 - - CASSLAADTQYF TGTGCCAGCAGCTTGGCAGCAGATACGCAGTATTTT
TRBJ2-1 16 TRBV11-3 TRBD1 - CASSLDYRGSGNEQFF TGTGCCAGCAGCTTAGATTACAGGGGATCCGGCAATGAGCAGTTCTTC
TRBJ1-1 15 TRBV10-3 TRBD1 once CAISGVTGGNTEAFF TGTGCCATCAGTGGAGTCACAGGGGGAAACACTGAAGCTTTCTTT
TRBJ2-7 16 TRBV6-5 - - CASSYSHTGSALVQYF TGTGCCAGCAGTTACTCCCATACCGGGTCTGCGCTGGTGCAGTACTTC
TRBJ1-1 16 TRBV3-1/TRBV3-2 - - CASSQASEGPNTEAFF TGTGCCAGCAGCCAAGCCTCGGAGGGGCCGAACACTGAAGCTTTCTTT